The clone carrying this T cell receptor beta chain is a singleton in its sample. For the second PCR, which ran for roughly 7 to 11 cycles, a sample-barcoded 5' primer and a J-beta primer mix were used. Every sample produced at least 2.5 million CDR3-containing paired-end reads. Via MiXCR, TCRdb re-called the 5' RACE reads, giving one row per CDR3 protein. The sample lists about 720,000 distinct CDR3 sequences, 25% occurring once. These data come from a study of blood T cells in healthy people across ages. The authors drew around 11 milliliters of peripheral blood from each donor. This sample was shared with a second study, whose subject was T cells of mothers and their children. That work contributes: Reads recorded for TCR beta CDR3 numbered over 9.5 million per mother and roughly 3 million per child.

Sequencing was performed on blood. The sequence was collected from a boy aged 5 to 17 in good health.

Here the CDR3 reads CASSNSNEQFF. The CDR3 coding sequence is TGTGCCAGTAGTAACAGCAATGAGCAGTTCTTC. The chain combines TRBV19 with TRBJ2-1; D gene uncertain. The V end was cut by 4 bases, the J end by 6 bases, with 4 bases between. This CDR3 comprises 11 residues. Germline V CDR1 and CDR2: LNHDA, SQIVND (reference sequence).